The next 20 T cell receptor beta chains were all read from a single sample in a study of T cell responses to AZD1222 COVID-19 vaccine. TCRdb keeps only in-frame clones here, not all; method: immunoSEQ multiplex PCR. The sample contains some 130,000 clones, about 89% of which appear only once. This sample comprised peripheral blood, obtained on day 0 of AZD1222 vaccination. All receptors derive from an adult in good health.

The chain joins TRBV30 to TRBJ1-1; TRBD1 is a possible D gene (6 bases). Germline CDR1 and CDR2: GTSNPN and SVGIG (reference sequence). This CDR3 is built from 11 residues. Trimming removed 4 bases from V and 4 bases from J, with 7 bases in between. CDR3 bases: TGTGCCTGGACCAGGGGCACTGAAGCTTTCTTT. It translates to CAWTRGTEAFF. The whole variable domain, filled in from reference TRBV30 and TRBJ1-1, reads SQTIHQWPATLVQPVGSPLSLECTVEGTSNPNLYWYRQAAGRGLQLLFYSVGIGQISSEVPQNLSASRPQDRQFILSSKKLLLSDSGFYLCAWTRGTEAFFGQGTRLTVV.

This clone was detected once. The chain carries TRBV7-9 and TRBJ2-5; tentatively, D is TRBD2 (6 bases). CDR3 size: 16 residues. V gave up 8 bases and J gave up 2 bases, with 21 bases separating them. Germline-derived CDR1 and CDR2 are SEHNR and FQNEAQ (reference sequence). The CDR3: CASDWGVAGYQETQYF. CDR3 DNA sequence: TGTGCCAGCGATTGGGGGGTCGCGGGGTATCAAGAGACCCAGTACTTC.

This clone has just one count. The rearrangement uses TRBV6-5 and TRBJ2-2, with D unclear. From germline, CDR1 is MNHEY and CDR2 SVGAGI. The CDR3 has 14 residues. Trimming shortened V by 6 bases and J by 2 bases, and 10 bases separated the two germline ends. As DNA, the CDR3 is TGTGCCAGCAGCCACGAGGTCAACACCGGGGAGCTGTTTTTT. Its protein is CASSHEVNTGELFF.

Only one count was recorded for this clone. The chain couples TRBV5-1 to TRBJ2-1, with 9 bases fitting TRBD2. J gave up 4 bases and V 2 bases, and 4 bases lay outside the gene matches. Germline CDR1 SGHRS, CDR2 YFSETQ. The CDR3 covers 15 residues. CDR3 nucleotides: TGCGCCAGCAGCTTAGCGGGGGGACAATACAATGAGCAGTTCTTC. Translating gives CASSLAGGQYNEQFF.

The J gene is TRBJ1-5, the V gene TRBV2, with D possibly TRBD1 on 5 matching bases. CDR3 size: 14 residues. Germline V lookup: CDR1 SNHLY, CDR2 FYNNEI. V dropped 1 base and J dropped 9 bases, with 13 bases sitting between them. The CDR3 nucleotides read TGTGCCAGCAGTGAAGATAGGGGTAGTCGGCCCCAGCATTTT. This translates into CASSEDRGSRPQHF.

The rearrangement links TRBV25-1 to TRBJ1-6, with a possible D match to TRBD1 (6 bases). Trimming removed 3 bases from V and 7 bases from J, with 13 bases in between. Germline-derived CDR1 and CDR2 are MGHDK and SYGVNS. This CDR3 contains 15 residues. CDR3 region: CASSEGQGTNSPLHF. CDR3 bases: TGTGCCAGCAGTGAGGGACAAGGGACGAATTCACCCCTCCACTTT.

CDR3 residues: CASSTREGNTIYF. CDR3 DNA: TGTGCCAGTAGTACCAGGGAAGGAAACACCATATATTTT. This sequence joins TRBV19 and TRBJ1-3, with a tentative D call TRBD1 (5 bases). This CDR3 contains 13 residues. V was cut by 4 bases and J by 4 bases, with 8 bases left in between. Germline CDR1 reads LNHDA; CDR2 reads SQIVND (reference sequence).

The chain is built from TRBV18 and TRBJ2-7; D possibly corresponds to TRBD1 (5 bases). The CDR3 consists of 13 residues. Between the trimmed V and J ends, which lost 5 bases and 5 bases, there was a span of 13 bases. The V gene's germline CDR1 is KGHSH and CDR2 LQKENI. In nucleotides, the CDR3 is TGTGCCAGCTCAAGCGTCAGGGTGGACGAGCAGTACTTC. Encoded protein: CASSSVRVDEQYF.

The chain couples TRBV4-1 to TRBJ1-1; D is possibly TRBD1 (5 bases). V shed 3 bases and J shed 0 bases, with 23 bases lying between them. The length of the CDR3 is 19 residues. The germline V gene has CDR1 MGHRA and CDR2 YSYEKL. The CDR3 DNA reads as TGCGCCAGCAGCCACCCCCCCCGTGGGGCCGAAACCATGAACACTGAAGCTTTCTTT. Translation gives CASSHPPRGAETMNTEAFF.

The chain recombines TRBV4-3 with TRBJ1-3; D ambiguous. The CDR3 covers 15 residues. Germline loops: CDR1 LGHNA, CDR2 YSLEER. Trimming shortened V by 0 bases and J by 0 bases, and 6 bases separated the two germline ends. CDR3 DNA sequence: TGCGCCAGCAGCCAAGAAGGAAACTCTGGAAACACCATATATTTT. It encodes CASSQEGNSGNTIYF.

This chain joins TRBV10-2 and TRBJ1-5, with 8 bases identical to TRBD1. With 3 bases clipped from V and 2 bases from J, the junction kept 12 bases outside the gene matches. The CDR3 is 18 amino acids. CDR1 is WSHSY, CDR2 SAAADI, per germline. CDR3 coding DNA: TGCGCCAGCAGTGAACCGGGACAGGTTCTTGTCCGCAATCAGCCCCAGCATTTT. Translation gives CASSEPGQVLVRNQPQHF.

For the CDR3, the DNA is TGTGCCAGCAGCAGTAGCGGAACCTCCTACAATGAGCAGTTCTTC. Protein product: CASSSSGTSYNEQFF. The V and J genes are TRBV4-2 and TRBJ2-1, with D perhaps TRBD2 (6 bases). Germline values: CDR1 LGHNA, CDR2 YNFKEQ. The CDR3 contains 15 residues. V gave up 5 bases and J gave up 0 bases, with 11 bases separating them.

This clone was observed a handful of times. Written as DNA, the CDR3 is TGTGCCAGACCCAGCCCGGGGGCGCCTAGCAATCAGCCCCAGCATTTT. Translation: CARPSPGAPSNQPQHF. J is TRBJ1-5 and V is TRBV27, with TRBD1 as a possible D gene (6 bases). This CDR3 has 16 residues. The V gene's germline CDR1 is MNHEY and CDR2 SMNVEV (reference sequence). V lost 9 bases and J 0 bases, leaving 18 bases between the germline ends.

This clone was counted a few times. In DNA, the CDR3 is TGTGCCAGTAGTTCACAGGGGTTCTCTGGAAACACCATATATTTT. Amino acids: CASSSQGFSGNTIYF. The chain employs TRBV19 and TRBJ1-3; 7 bases agree with TRBD1. V lost 5 bases to trimming and J lost 0 bases; unmatched junction nucleotides: 4. Germline V gene lookup returns CDR1 LNHDA and CDR2 SQIVND (reference sequence). CDR3 size: 15 residues.

V is TRBV10-2 and J is TRBJ1-4; tentatively, D is TRBD1 (6 bases). Trimming took off 6 bases at V and 7 bases at J, with 21 bases between the two ends. The CDR3 is made up of 16 amino acids. The germline CDR1 and CDR2 sequences are WSHSY and SAAADI. CDR3 DNA sequence: TGCGCCAGCAGGACTCCTCCGGGACGAGGGGGTGAAAAACTGTTTTTT. This encodes CASRTPPGRGGEKLFF.

This chain joins TRBV4-2 and TRBJ1-6; tentatively, D is TRBD1 (5 bases). This CDR3 has 16 residues. The V and J ends lost 1 base and 0 bases respectively, with 7 bases between them. The germline V gene encodes CDR1 LGHNA and CDR2 YNFKEQ. This chain's CDR3 is CASSQAGGSYNSPLHF. CDR3 sequence (DNA): TGTGCCAGCAGCCAAGCTGGGGGCTCCTATAATTCACCCCTCCACTTT.

The chain carries TRBV5-1 and TRBJ1-3; D is undetermined. Germline CDR1 SGHRS, CDR2 YFSETQ. V lost 0 bases, J lost 0 bases, and 16 bases lay in between. The CDR3 covers 18 residues. The CDR3 region has the DNA TGCGCCAGCAGCTTGGGGTCCACCACCGCCCTCTCTGGAAACACCATATATTTT. Protein product: CASSLGSTTALSGNTIYF.

This clone was found once. This chain connects TRBV5-8 to TRBJ1-2; 7 bases align to TRBD1. CDR3 length equals 15 residues. The ends lost 3 bases at V and 0 bases at J; junction bases unmatched: 5. Germline assignment: CDR1 SGHTS and CDR2 YDEGEE. CDR3 sequence (DNA): TGTGCCAGCAGCTACTGGACAGGCACTAACTATGGCTACACCTTC. As protein: CASSYWTGTNYGYTF.

The V and J genes are TRBV5-4 and TRBJ2-5, with 9 bases matching TRBD1. Per germline, CDR1 SGHNT and CDR2 YYREEE (reference sequence). There are 15 residues in the CDR3. V lost 3 bases and J lost 5; bases outside the gene matches: 8. The CDR3 nucleotides are TGTGCCAGCAGCTCCCAACAGGGGGCCTTCGAGACCCAGTACTTC. It yields the protein CASSSQQGAFETQYF. Complete variable domain (other parts from reference TRBV5-4 and TRBJ2-5): ETGVTQSPTHLIKTRGQQVTLRCSSQSGHNTVSWYQQALGQGPQFIFQYYREEENGRGNFPPRFSGLQFPNYSSELNVNALELDDSALYLCASSSQQGAFETQYFGPGTRLLVL.

The CDR3 spells CASSYGPGRETQYF. As DNA, the CDR3 is TGCGCCAGCAGCTATGGCCCGGGACGAGAGACCCAGTACTTC. The chain has TRBV4-3 and TRBJ2-5; the D call may be TRBD1 or TRBD2 (5 bases each). The CDR3 spans 14 residues. Germline V gene data show CDR1 as LGHNA and CDR2 as YSLEER. Trimming stripped 5 bases from V and 4 bases from J, with 14 bases between.